Below, 20 T cell receptor beta chains from the same sample are listed, as sequenced in a study of T-cell memory formation after mild COVID-19. TCRdb re-called the 5' RACE reads through MiXCR, storing one row per CDR3 protein. Counted here are hundreds of thousands of distinct CDR3 sequences, 20% to 30% occurring once; the ten biggest clones make up around 13%. The sequencing sample was made of PBMCs or a T cell subset sorted from them (not recorded which). Every receptor here comes from an adult woman who had mild COVID-19 (a few samples of this study predate the infection). Cell type and time point are not known.

This clonotype was seen at least ten times. J is TRBJ2-2 and V is TRBV7-3; no reliable D call. CDR1 is SGHTA and CDR2 is FQGTGA in the germline V gene. The V gene lost 3 bases and the J gene lost 8 bases, with 10 bases spanning the gap. The CDR3 contains 13 residues. The CDR3 nucleotides are TGTGCCAGCAGCTTGGATTTTTTGGGGGAGCTGTTTTTT. This sequence encodes CASSLDFLGELFF.

The chain links TRBV5-1 to TRBJ2-1; 9 bases agree with TRBD2. V lost 2 bases, J lost 8 bases, and 5 bases stayed unmatched. Germline loops: CDR1 SGHRS, CDR2 YFSETQ. The CDR3 length is 14 residues. The DNA of the CDR3 is TGCGCCAGCAGCTTCGGCGGGGGGGCCGATGAGCAGTTCTTC. Amino acid sequence: CASSFGGGADEQFF. Full variable domain (outside the CDR3, taken from reference TRBV5-1 and TRBJ2-1): KAGVTQTPRYLIKTRGQQVTLSCSPISGHRSVSWYQQTPGQGLQFLFEYFSETQRNKGNFPGRFSGRQFSNSRSEMNVSTLELGDSALYLCASSFGGGADEQFFGPGTRLTVL.

The chain uses TRBV4-1 and TRBJ1-4; 7 nucleotides align to TRBD1. The junction had 14 bases not matched to a gene; V was cut back by 4 bases and J by 6 bases. Germline CDR1 reads MGHRA; CDR2 reads YSYEKL. The CDR3 loop spans 17 amino acids. The CDR3 bases are TGCGCCAGCAGCCTCGAACGCACAGGGGCGCGGGATGAAAAACTGTTTTTT. It is translated as CASSLERTGARDEKLFF.

The chain uses TRBV20-1 and TRBJ2-7; 10 positions agree with TRBD1. Germline-derived CDR1 and CDR2 are DFQATT and SNEGSKA (reference sequence). The CDR3 is 15 amino acids. With 6 bases clipped from V and 3 bases from J, the junction kept 11 bases outside the gene matches. Written as DNA, the CDR3 is TGCAGTGCGACTCCCGGGACAGGGGCGTTCTACGAGCAGTACTTC. Protein product: CSATPGTGAFYEQYF.

This clonotype came up a few times. This rearrangement joins TRBV5-1 to TRBJ2-1; possibly TRBD2 for D (5 bases). V lost 4 bases, J lost 6 bases, and 14 bases lay in between. Germline assignment: CDR1 SGHRS and CDR2 YFSETQ. This CDR3 contains 14 residues. The CDR3 nucleotides read TGCGCCAGCAGCCCGACGGGCGGGCTCAATGAGCAGTTCTTC. As protein: CASSPTGGLNEQFF.

This clonotype came up a few times. The chain combines TRBV5-1 with TRBJ1-1; tentative D call: TRBD1 (6 bases). CDR3 length: 17 amino acids. V was trimmed by 0 bases and J by 4 bases, leaving 19 bases between them. The germline CDR1 and CDR2 sequences are SGHRS and YFSETQ. CDR3: CASSLDPNRARGTEAFF. CDR3 DNA sequence: TGCGCCAGCAGCTTGGATCCCAACAGGGCTCGAGGCACTGAAGCTTTCTTT.

This sequence joins TRBV29-1 and TRBJ2-3, with D perhaps TRBD1 (6 bases). The V and J ends lost 4 bases and 1 base respectively, with 9 bases between them. Germline V gene data show CDR1 as SQVTM and CDR2 as ANQGSEA. The CDR3 is 13 amino acids. The DNA for the CDR3 is TGCAGCGTTGTATACAGGGGCACAGATACGCAGTATTTT. It is translated as CSVVYRGTDTQYF.

This clonotype was seen more than once but under ten times. The V gene is TRBV24-1, the J gene TRBJ2-1, with D perhaps being TRBD1 or TRBD2 (6 bases each). Germline CDR1 reads KGHDR; CDR2 reads SFDVKD. Trimming cost V 3 bases and J 4 bases, with 12 bases left between them. The CDR3 consists of 15 residues. CDR3 in amino acids: CATSDPRGPYNEQFF. In DNA form, the CDR3 reads TGTGCCACCAGTGATCCCCGGGGGCCTTACAATGAGCAGTTCTTC.

The V call is TRBV3-1, the J call TRBJ2-3; TRBD2 matches at 16 bases. This CDR3 contains 17 residues. V lost 5 bases and J lost 5; bases outside the gene matches: 7. Germline V gives CDR1 LGHDT, CDR2 YNNKEL (reference sequence). The CDR3 region is CASSSMGLAGGRDTQYF. The CDR3 DNA reads TGTGCCAGCAGCTCTATGGGACTAGCGGGGGGGCGAGATACGCAGTATTTT.

This clonotype was seen only a few times. The V gene is TRBV19, the J gene TRBJ2-1, with 11 positions matching TRBD2. V shed 7 bases, J shed 10 bases, and the junction held 12 bases outside the gene matches. The CDR3 totals 15 residues. Germline V gene data show CDR1 as LNHDA and CDR2 as SQIVND (reference sequence). CDR3 amino acids: CASTGTSGARGEQFF. Here the CDR3 DNA reads TGTGCCAGTACCGGGACTAGCGGCGCGAGGGGGGAGCAGTTCTTC. The full variable domain, with the rest looked up from reference TRBV19 and TRBJ2-1, is DGGITQSPKYLFRKEGQNVTLSCEQNLNHDAMYWYRQDPGQGLRLIYYSQIVNDFQKGDIAEGYSVSREKKESFPLTVTSAQKNPTAFYLCASTGTSGARGEQFFGPGTRLTVL.

There are a few counts of this clonotype. This sequence joins TRBV5-6 and TRBJ2-1; D tentatively reads TRBD1 or TRBD2 (5 bases each). CDR1 and CDR2 (germline): SGHDT, YYEEEE. Trimming pared 4 bases from V and 5 bases from J, leaving 16 bases between. The CDR3 runs to 15 residues. CDR3 region: CASSTGGQRDNEQFF. The CDR3 nucleotides are TGTGCCAGCAGCACCGGAGGACAACGCGACAATGAGCAGTTCTTC. The variable domain in full, with the rest retrieved from reference TRBV5-6 and TRBJ2-1, is DAGVTQSPTHLIKTRGQQVTLRCSPKSGHDTVSWYQQALGQGPQFIFQYYEEEERQRGNFPDRFSGHQFPNYSSELNVNALLLGDSALYLCASSTGGQRDNEQFFGPGTRLTVL.

The table lists this clonotype with a few counts. The chain couples TRBV12-3 or TRBV12-4 to TRBJ2-5; D is possibly TRBD2 (7 bases). This CDR3 is built from 13 residues. V was pared by 6 bases and J by 9 bases, with 17 bases between. The CDR3, as DNA: TGTGCCAGCAGCCTAGGGACACGGGGGGCCCAGTACTTC. It specifies CASSLGTRGAQYF.

CDR3 in DNA: TGTGCCAGCAGTCCCCCGAGCAGGCAAGAGACCCAGTACTTC. Its translation: CASSPPSRQETQYF. The rearrangement uses TRBV12-3 or TRBV12-4 and TRBJ2-5; D ambiguous. With 5 bases removed from V and 2 bases from J, the gap between germline ends came to 12 bases. The CDR3 covers 14 residues.

This clonotype has just a few counts. The chain couples TRBV7-2 to TRBJ2-2; a possible D gene is TRBD1 (6 bases). The germline CDR1 and CDR2 sequences are SGHTA and FQGNSA. The V end was cut by 3 bases, the J end by 3 bases, with 11 bases between. This CDR3 is built from 15 residues. CDR3 DNA: TGTGCCAGCAGCTTGACACAGGGCTACACCGGGGAGCTGTTTTTT. The encoded protein is CASSLTQGYTGELFF.

This clonotype was seen more than once but under ten times. V is TRBV10-3 and J is TRBJ2-5, with TRBD2 matching 8 bases. V lost 3 bases, J lost 5 bases, and 8 bases stayed unmatched. Germline CDR1 is ENHRY and CDR2 is SYGVKD. CDR3 length equals 15 residues. CDR3 region: CAISDPGTRDETQYF. CDR3 coding DNA: TGTGCCATCAGTGATCCCGGGACTAGAGACGAGACCCAGTACTTC.

This clonotype was counted only a few times. The chain joins TRBV5-6 to TRBJ2-3; 7 bases are a match to TRBD2. The CDR3 spans 15 residues. Germline CDR1 is SGHDT and CDR2 is YYEEEE. After removal of 4 bases from V and 4 bases from J, the junction contained 9 bases not matched to a gene. The CDR3 nucleotides read TGTGCCAGCAGCCAAACCTTCGGACTAGCAGATACGCAGTATTTT. Translated: CASSQTFGLADTQYF.

This clonotype was detected a few times. The J gene is TRBJ1-2, the V gene TRBV3-1; 8 nucleotides match TRBD1. The germline gives CDR1 LGHDT, CDR2 YNNKEL (reference sequence). The CDR3 length is 14 residues. Trimming removed 4 bases from V and 4 bases from J; junction bases left unmatched: 5. In nucleotides, the CDR3 is TGTGCCAGCAGCCGACGACAGGGGCTCTATGGCTACACCTTC. Amino acid sequence: CASSRRQGLYGYTF.

Comment on this clonotype: The junction departs from the called germline gene at one end, perhaps through a read error. The chain joins TRBV4-1 to TRBJ2-1, with 7 bases aligning to TRBD2. CDR1 and CDR2 (germline): MGHRA, YSYEKL. The length of the CDR3 is 14 residues. For the CDR3, the DNA is TGCGCCAGCAGCCAAGATTTGTGGGACTACACTAAAGATTTC. It codes for CASSQDLWDYTKDF.

In this sample, this clonotype turned up many times. The chain has TRBV4-1 and TRBJ2-7, with D unclear. Trimming took off 0 bases at V and 3 bases at J, with 3 bases between the two ends. CDR3 length: 12 amino acids. The germline CDR1 and CDR2 sequences are MGHRA and YSYEKL. CDR3 loop: CASSQENYEQYF. The CDR3 nucleotides read TGCGCCAGCAGCCAAGAGAACTACGAGCAGTACTTC.

There are a few counts of this clonotype. The genes are TRBV14 and TRBJ2-7, with unresolved D. The germline V gene encodes CDR1 SGHDN and CDR2 FVKESK. The CDR3 spans 13 residues. Trimming shortened V by 8 bases and J by 4 bases, and 15 bases separated the two germline ends. CDR3 bases: TGTGCCAGCTCGGTTTTAGGGTCTTACGAGCAGTACTTC. Its protein is CASSVLGSYEQYF.